These 13 T cell receptor beta chains came from one sample sequenced in a study of cytomegalovirus exposure and HLA in healthy donors. PCR amplification relied on 60 Vbeta primers (plus 13 Jbeta primers). The method was immunoSEQ multiplex PCR; TCRdb's version includes in-frame clones alone and lacks a portion of them. The sample shows 100,000 to 150,000 clones, about 80% of them seen only once. The sample consisted of PBMCs. All receptors come from a boy younger than 10 in good health and CMV-seronegative.

Concerning this clone itself: Other DNA sequences in the same sample also yield this CDR3. The rearrangement uses TRBV5-4 and TRBJ1-1; no firm D call. The CDR3 runs 13 residues. Germline V gene lookup returns CDR1 SGHNT and CDR2 YYREEE (reference sequence). Trimming took off 0 bases at V and 2 bases at J, with 5 bases between the two ends. The CDR3 bases are TGTGCCAGCAGCTTGGGGCCTAACACTGAAGCTTTCTTT. Translation: CASSLGPNTEAFF.

The CDR3 loop reads CASANGGLAGDTQYF. The CDR3 region has the DNA TGTGCCAGCGCTAATGGGGGACTAGCGGGAGATACGCAGTATTTT. The chain has TRBV6-5 and TRBJ2-3; 12 bases map to TRBD2. V was pared by 8 bases and J by 5 bases, with 8 bases of the junction left unmatched. Germline CDR1 MNHEY, CDR2 SVGAGI. CDR3 length: 15 residues.

The genes are TRBV27 and TRBJ2-7; no clear D. CDR3 size: 13 residues. The germline CDR1 and CDR2 sequences are MNHEY and SMNVEV (reference sequence). With 2 bases removed from V and 2 bases from J, the gap between germline ends came to 7 bases. CDR3 nucleotides: TGTGCCAGCAGTTTACAGTCCCCCTACGAGCAGTACTTC. It specifies CASSLQSPYEQYF.

CDR3 loop: CASSLAGREPLFEQYF. As DNA, the CDR3 is TGTGCCAGCAGCTTGGCCGGGAGGGAGCCCCTTTTCGAGCAGTACTTC. The rearrangement uses TRBV5-5 and TRBJ2-7; 8 nucleotides line up with TRBD2. The CDR3 extends over 16 amino acids. Trimming took 0 bases from V and 6 from J; bases not matched to a gene: 11. CDR1 is SGHKS and CDR2 is YYEKEE in the germline V gene (reference sequence).

The chain couples TRBV7-9 to TRBJ2-1, with 7 positions matching TRBD1. V trimming: 4 bases; J trimming: 2 bases; junction bases outside the gene matches: 2. The CDR3 consists of 14 residues. The germline V gene has CDR1 SEHNR and CDR2 FQNEAQ (reference sequence). DNA of the CDR3: TGTGCCAGCAGCTACAGGGGAACCTACAATGAGCAGTTCTTC. Translating gives CASSYRGTYNEQFF.

This sequence joins TRBV4-2 and TRBJ2-5, with 9 bases that match TRBD2. The DNA end lines up better with TRBJ2-7; the J call may be wrong. The CDR3 loop spans 16 amino acids. CDR1 is LGHNA and CDR2 is YNFKEQ in the germline V gene. CDR3 loop: CASSQLGGNSGGEQYF. The CDR3 DNA reads TGTGCCAGCAGCCAATTGGGCGGAAATAGCGGGGGCGAGCAGTACTTC.

The rearrangement uses TRBV15 and TRBJ2-3, with a possible D match to TRBD2 (7 bases). The CDR3 sequence is 14 residues long. The germline V gene encodes CDR1 LNHNV and CDR2 YYDKDF (reference sequence). Trimming cost V 5 bases and J 4 bases, with 13 bases left between them. CDR3 nucleotide sequence: TGTGCCACCAGCTGGGGGGGGGCTGCAGATACGCAGTATTTT. This sequence encodes CATSWGGAADTQYF.

The chain couples TRBV5-8 to TRBJ2-7; 9 bases match TRBD1. Germline V gives CDR1 SGHTS, CDR2 YDEGEE. V lost 6 bases, J lost 6 bases, and 22 bases stayed unmatched. This CDR3 region has 18 residues. CDR3 region: CASIPLKAYGTGKVEQYF. CDR3 nucleotides: TGTGCCAGCATCCCCCTGAAAGCTTATGGGACAGGGAAAGTCGAGCAGTACTTC.

The chain uses TRBV19 and TRBJ1-1; D gene ambiguous. Germline-derived CDR1 and CDR2 are LNHDA and SQIVND (reference sequence). The ends were cut back, 5 bases at V and 7 bases at J, with 14 bases in the middle. CDR3 length equals 13 residues. For the CDR3, the DNA is TGTGCCAGTAGTCTCGGGGTCCTTGGTGAAGCTTTCTTT. Amino acid sequence: CASSLGVLGEAFF.

The gene calls are TRBV27 and TRBJ2-7; 8 bases agree with TRBD1. Germline-derived CDR1 and CDR2 are MNHEY and SMNVEV (reference sequence). V shed 3 bases, J shed 4 bases, and the junction held 5 bases outside the gene matches. The CDR3 covers 14 residues. The CDR3 protein is CASSLTGAPYEQYF. In DNA, the CDR3 is TGTGCCAGCAGTTTGACAGGGGCTCCATACGAGCAGTACTTC.

The chain uses TRBV30 and TRBJ1-2, with 9 positions matching TRBD1. Germline-derived CDR1 and CDR2 are GTSNPN and SVGIG (reference sequence). Trimming took 6 bases from V and 7 from J; bases not matched to a gene: 18. The CDR3 loop spans 16 amino acids. CDR3 amino acids: CACSWGQGKTPGGYTF. The CDR3 nucleotides are TGTGCCTGTTCCTGGGGACAGGGAAAGACGCCGGGTGGCTACACCTTC.

The genes are TRBV19 and TRBJ2-3; 7 bases agree with TRBD1. Losses at the gene ends were 3 bases for V and 5 bases for J; bases not matched to a gene: 11. The CDR3 consists of 16 residues. Germline CDR1 is LNHDA and CDR2 is SQIVND (reference sequence). The CDR3 bases are TGTGCCAGTAGTATGATCCCGGGCCAGGGGGTAGATACGCAGTATTTT. Protein product: CASSMIPGQGVDTQYF.

The V gene is TRBV13, the J gene TRBJ2-2; 9 nucleotides agree with TRBD2. J was trimmed by 5 bases and V by 0 bases; bases with no gene match: 7. The CDR3 covers 17 residues. In germline, CDR1 is PRHDT, CDR2 FYEKMQ (reference sequence). CDR3 DNA: TGTGCCAGCAGCTTAGGACTTAGCGGGAGTGGGACCGGGGAGCTGTTTTTT. Encoded protein: CASSLGLSGSGTGELFF.